Shown below are 30 T cell receptor beta chains from a single sample sequenced in a study of PD-L1 blockade in urothelial cancer (dated 2017 in TCRdb). The method behind the library was the immunoSEQ multiplex PCR assay. As stored in TCRdb, this immuneACCESS dataset retains in-frame rearrangements with V and J assigned. A fraction of the clones does not appear; measured against another copy, unresolved V genes explain less than half of the discrepancy, and the remainder lacks a known reason. The sample table contains about 19,000 clones; only one count was recorded for around nine tenths of them. The ten top clones hold around 3.5% of the sample. Sequenced here: PBMCs, sampled around atezolizumab (anti-PD-L1) treatment. The source of these receptors is a man aged 45-65 years with urothelial cancer.

The chain has TRBV27 and TRBJ2-1; 9 bases are shared with TRBD1. V lost 0 bases and J lost 5; bases outside the gene matches: 5. Germline CDR1 reads MNHEY; CDR2 reads SMNVEV (reference sequence). The CDR3 extends over 16 amino acids. The CDR3 coding sequence is TGTGCCAGCAGTTTATCTCGGGACAGGGTAAACAATGAGCAGTTCTTC. Its protein product is CASSLSRDRVNNEQFF.

The chain uses TRBV9 and TRBJ2-5; D might be TRBD2 (7 bases). Germline loops: CDR1 SGDLS, CDR2 YYNGEE. V lost 4 bases to trimming and J lost 1 base, with 17 bases between them. The CDR3 covers 16 residues. The CDR3 region has the DNA TGTGCCAGCAGCCCTCAGGGGAGCGGGGCCCAAGAGACCCAGTACTTC. Residues: CASSPQGSGAQETQYF.

The DNA for the CDR3 is TGTGCCAGCAGCGTAGGGACTAGCTACGAGCAGTACTTC. It encodes CASSVGTSYEQYF. The chain joins TRBV9 to TRBJ2-7; 7 nucleotides agree with TRBD2. The length of the CDR3 is 13 residues. From germline, CDR1 is SGDLS and CDR2 YYNGEE. V trimming: 0 bases; J trimming: 3 bases; junction bases outside the gene matches: 0.

This chain connects TRBV28 to TRBJ2-5; D is possibly TRBD2 (6 bases). Trimming cost V 3 bases and J 5 bases, with 13 bases left between them. This CDR3 comprises 14 residues. Germline values: CDR1 MDHEN, CDR2 SYDVKM. CDR3 DNA: TGTGCCAGCAGTTTGGAGGGCCTAGGGGAGACCCAGTACTTC. This translates into CASSLEGLGETQYF.

This rearrangement joins TRBV15 to TRBJ2-1; tentatively, D is TRBD2 (5 bases). CDR1 is LNHNV and CDR2 is YYDKDF in the germline V gene (reference sequence). Trimming shortened V by 1 base and J by 6 bases, and 13 bases separated the two germline ends. This CDR3 has 15 residues. CDR3 DNA: TGTGCCACCAGCAGAGGGGAACTAGTTCCCAATGAGCAGTTCTTC. Its protein product is CATSRGELVPNEQFF.

A single count supports this clone. This chain links TRBV7-9 with TRBJ2-5, with a possible D match to TRBD2 (5 bases). Per the germline V gene, CDR1 is SEHNR and CDR2 is FQNEAQ (reference sequence). The CDR3 consists of 14 residues. The V gene lost 5 bases and the J gene lost 3 bases, with 13 bases spanning the gap. The CDR3 coding sequence is TGTGCCAGCAGCCCGAGTGGGAGCGAAGAGACCCAGTACTTC. It translates to CASSPSGSEETQYF.

The V call is TRBV6-5, the J call TRBJ2-7, with D perhaps matching TRBD2 (7 bases). V dropped 5 bases and J dropped 2 bases, with 10 bases sitting between them. Germline CDR1 is MNHEY and CDR2 is SVGAGI. There are 13 residues in the CDR3. The CDR3 is CASSLGGPYEQYF. CDR3 nucleotides: TGTGCCAGCAGTCTCGGGGGGCCCTACGAGCAGTACTTC.

This clone was seen just once. V is TRBV5-6 and J is TRBJ2-4, with 7 bases fitting TRBD1. The length of the CDR3 is 13 residues. The germline V gene encodes CDR1 SGHDT and CDR2 YYEEEE. Trimming removed 1 base from V and 9 bases from J; junction bases left unmatched: 4. The CDR3, as DNA: TGTGCCAGCAGCTTGAGGGACAGTAGCATTCAGTACTTC. It is translated as CASSLRDSSIQYF.

J is TRBJ2-2 and V is TRBV4-1; 9 bases map to TRBD1. Germline values: CDR1 MGHRA, CDR2 YSYEKL. The CDR3 sequence is 15 residues long. The trim removed 6 bases at V and 6 bases at J, leaving 8 bases unmatched. CDR3 residues: CASRLPGQGAGELFF. The CDR3 region has the DNA TGCGCCAGCAGGCTGCCGGGACAGGGAGCCGGGGAGCTGTTTTTT.

The count of this clone is one. The rearrangement joins TRBV11-1 to TRBJ2-1, with 8 bases lining up with TRBD2. V was clipped by 5 bases and J by 2 bases; unmatched bases: 8. Germline values: CDR1 SGHAT, CDR2 FQDESV (reference sequence). The CDR3 is 16 amino acids. The CDR3 here is CASSLQTGGPYNEQFF. Written as DNA, the CDR3 is TGTGCCAGCAGCCTCCAAACGGGGGGGCCCTACAATGAGCAGTTCTTC.

The gene calls are TRBV19 and TRBJ2-7; 10 positions agree with TRBD1. Germline V gene data show CDR1 as LNHDA and CDR2 as SQIVND (reference sequence). The CDR3 covers 16 residues. V dropped 4 bases and J dropped 3; count of bases not matched to a gene: 9. CDR3 coding DNA: TGTGCCAGTAGTACGGCTAGGGACAGGGGATACTACGAGCAGTACTTC. Translated: CASSTARDRGYYEQYF. The full variable domain, rest sourced from reference TRBV19 and TRBJ2-7, is DGGITQSPKYLFRKEGQNVTLSCEQNLNHDAMYWYRQDPGQGLRLIYYSQIVNDFQKGDIAEGYSVSREKKESFPLTVTSAQKNPTAFYLCASSTARDRGYYEQYFGPGTRLTVT.

This clone was recorded once. V and J are TRBV28 and TRBJ1-2, with D possibly TRBD1 on 6 matching bases. This CDR3 is built from 14 residues. Trimming cost V 5 bases and J 2 bases, with 12 bases left between them. The germline gives CDR1 MDHEN, CDR2 SYDVKM. CDR3 bases: TGTGCCAGCAGTCCCCCAGGGGCAAACTATGGCTACACCTTC. Translation gives CASSPPGANYGYTF.

This clone appeared once. This chain links TRBV5-8 with TRBJ1-4; 9 nucleotides line up with TRBD1. V gave up 0 bases and J gave up 7 bases; unmatched junction bases: 1. The CDR3 contains 14 residues. The V gene's germline CDR1 is SGHTS and CDR2 YDEGEE. In nucleotides, the CDR3 is TGTGCCAGCAGCTTGGGGACAGGGGCTGAAAAACTGTTTTTT. Translating gives CASSLGTGAEKLFF.

The chain employs TRBV4-3 and TRBJ2-5, with 10 bases that match TRBD2. The CDR3 consists of 13 residues. Germline V gene data show CDR1 as LGHNA and CDR2 as YSLEER. V dropped 4 bases and J dropped 9; count of bases not matched to a gene: 5. The CDR3 sequence is CASSPHLAGAQYF. The CDR3 DNA reads as TGCGCCAGCAGCCCCCATCTAGCGGGGGCCCAGTACTTC.

This chain uses TRBV4-1 with TRBJ2-1, with 9 bases fitting TRBD1. Per the germline V gene, CDR1 is MGHRA and CDR2 is YSYEKL. This CDR3 has 14 amino acids. With V trimmed by 3 bases and J by 6 bases, 3 bases remained unmatched. The DNA of the CDR3 is TGCGCCAGCAGCCAGCTGACAGGGGGCAATGAGCAGTTCTTC. Translation: CASSQLTGGNEQFF.

This chain links TRBV10-3 with TRBJ2-7; 13 bases line up with TRBD2. The CDR3 is 16 amino acids. In germline, CDR1 is ENHRY, CDR2 SYGVKD. V was pared by 5 bases and J by 7 bases, with 11 bases of the junction left unmatched. CDR3 sequence reads: CAISPGTSGTEEEQYF. For the CDR3, the DNA is TGTGCCATCAGTCCGGGGACTAGCGGGACCGAAGAGGAGCAGTACTTC.

The J gene is TRBJ1-2, the V gene TRBV4-1, with D hard to call. CDR3 size: 17 residues. Germline V CDR1 and CDR2: MGHRA, YSYEKL. The V gene lost 0 bases and the J gene lost 4 bases, with 18 bases spanning the gap. The CDR3 DNA reads TGCGCCAGCAGCCAAGAAAGTGGAAGTCCCGACTCCTATGGCTACACCTTC. It translates to CASSQESGSPDSYGYTF.

With regard to this clone: Mismatch with germline at one junction end may stem from a read error. The rearrangement uses TRBV15 and TRBJ2-5; D might be TRBD1 (6 bases). Germline CDR1 reads LNHNV; CDR2 reads YYDKDF (reference sequence). The CDR3 is made up of 13 amino acids. The CDR3 nucleotides read TGTGCCACCAACAGACAGGCGAAAGAGACCCAGTACTTC. Translation gives CATNRQAKETQYF.

The chain employs TRBV7-2 and TRBJ2-7; D is unclear. V dropped 1 base and J dropped 0 bases, with 4 bases sitting between them. Germline V gene lookup returns CDR1 SGHTA and CDR2 FQGNSA. The CDR3 is made up of 13 amino acids. CDR3 nucleotide sequence: TGTGCCAGCAGCTTAGGCTACTCCTACGAGCAGTACTTC. Amino acids: CASSLGYSYEQYF.

The chain uses TRBV7-9 and TRBJ2-7; TRBD1 aligns across 8 bases. CDR1 SEHNR and CDR2 FQNEAQ come from the germline V gene (reference sequence). CDR3 length: 14 residues. The V and J ends lost 3 bases and 0 bases, in that order; junction bases with no gene match: 1. The DNA for the CDR3 is TGTGCCAGCAGCTTTACAGGGGGCTCCTACGAGCAGTACTTC. Translated, it gives CASSFTGGSYEQYF.

V gene TRBV10-1 combines with J gene TRBJ2-1, with a tentative D call TRBD1 (6 bases). CDR3 length equals 15 residues. Deletions cut 0 bases from V and 9 bases from J, with 15 bases between. The germline V gene has CDR1 WNHNN and CDR2 SYGVQD (reference sequence). CDR3 coding DNA: TGCGCCAGCAGTGAGTCTGGGGGCGAAAGTTCTGAGCAGTTCTTC. The encoded protein is CASSESGGESSEQFF.

In this sample, this clone turned up once. This sequence joins TRBV10-2 and TRBJ1-5; tentative D call: TRBD1 (5 bases). The germline V gene encodes CDR1 WSHSY and CDR2 SAAADI. The V and J ends lost 6 bases and 0 bases respectively, with 6 bases between them. The CDR3 covers 13 residues. In DNA form, the CDR3 reads TGCGCCAGCAGGGACATTAGCAATCAGCCCCAGCATTTT. It specifies CASRDISNQPQHF.

This clone was detected only once. The V and J genes are TRBV9 and TRBJ1-2, with D possibly TRBD1 on 5 matching bases. This CDR3 has 14 residues. Trimming removed 0 bases at V and 4 bases at J, with 10 bases between. Per germline, CDR1 SGDLS and CDR2 YYNGEE. CDR3 region: CASSVEGEGYGYTF. CDR3 bases: TGTGCCAGCAGCGTAGAAGGGGAGGGCTATGGCTACACCTTC.

The genes are TRBV6-5 and TRBJ2-7; TRBD1 agrees at 8 bases. The V gene end was trimmed by 2 bases and the J gene end by 6 bases; junction bases not matched to a gene: 6. Germline V CDR1 and CDR2: MNHEY, SVGAGI. The CDR3 is 14 residues long. The CDR3 nucleotides read TGTGCCAGCAGTTACAGGACAGGGCGAGGCGAGCAGTACTTC. Translated: CASSYRTGRGEQYF.

The rearrangement links TRBV7-9 to TRBJ2-5; possible D gene TRBD2, 6 bases. Trimming removed 10 bases from V and 0 bases from J, with 15 bases in between. This CDR3 has 14 residues. CDR1 SEHNR and CDR2 FQNEAQ come from the germline V gene (reference sequence). The CDR3 nucleotides read TGTGCCACTAGACCGGGGGAGCACCAAGAGACCCAGTACTTC. It translates to CATRPGEHQETQYF.

This clone has a handful of counts. This chain connects TRBV27 to TRBJ1-2; 9 nucleotides align to TRBD1. V shed 5 bases, J shed 4 bases, and the junction held 11 bases outside the gene matches. The CDR3 extends over 16 amino acids. Germline CDR1 MNHEY, CDR2 SMNVEV (reference sequence). The CDR3 DNA is TGTGCCAGCAGTCCGAGGACAGGGGCGTATGGCTATGGCTACACCTTC. Protein: CASSPRTGAYGYGYTF.

The V and J genes are TRBV7-9 and TRBJ2-5, with 10 bases identical to TRBD1. Germline lookup yields CDR1 SEHNR and CDR2 FQNEAQ (reference sequence). The CDR3 covers 14 residues. With V trimmed by 4 bases and J by 5 bases, 4 bases remained unmatched. The CDR3 bases are TGTGCCAGCAGCTCAGACAGGGGGCAGGAGACCCAGTACTTC. It specifies CASSSDRGQETQYF.

The chain carries TRBV19 and TRBJ2-3; a possible D gene is TRBD1 (6 bases). Trimming left V 6 bases short and J 0 bases short, with 10 bases between. This CDR3 has 14 residues. The V gene's germline CDR1 is LNHDA and CDR2 SQIVND (reference sequence). The CDR3 DNA reads as TGTGCCAGTAGGCCGACAGGTAGCACAGATACGCAGTATTTT. This codes for CASRPTGSTDTQYF. Together with reference TRBV19 and TRBJ2-3, the CDR3 gives the full variable domain: DGGITQSPKYLFRKEGQNVTLSCEQNLNHDAMYWYRQDPGQGLRLIYYSQIVNDFQKGDIAEGYSVSREKKESFPLTVTSAQKNPTAFYLCASRPTGSTDTQYFGPGTRLTVL.

V and J are TRBV11-3 and TRBJ2-7; TRBD1 aligns across 8 bases. The CDR3 has 13 amino acids. After removal of 5 bases from V and 6 bases from J, the junction contained 6 bases not matched to a gene. Germline V gene lookup returns CDR1 SGHNT and CDR2 YENEEA. CDR3 residues: CASSPDRAGEQYF. CDR3 nucleotide sequence: TGTGCCAGCAGCCCGGACAGGGCGGGCGAGCAGTACTTC.

The chain combines TRBV9 with TRBJ2-5; 9 positions agree with TRBD2. This CDR3 has 16 residues. The junction had 4 bases not matched to a gene; V was cut back by 0 bases and J by 1 base. Germline V CDR1 and CDR2: SGDLS, YYNGEE. The CDR3 DNA is TGTGCCAGCAGCGTAGTCGCGGGAGGGATCCAAGAGACCCAGTACTTC. Amino acid sequence: CASSVVAGGIQETQYF.